This entry describes one T cell receptor beta chain. Its specificity is not known. Primers included in the PCR were 60 Vbeta and 13 Jbeta primers. The protocol was immunoSEQ multiplex PCR, while the TCRdb copy is restricted to in-frame clones and leaves out a portion. The sample contains about 180,000 clones, around 76% of which appear only once. The V end was cut by 4 bases, the J end by 5 bases, with 17 bases between. The germline V gene has CDR1 LGHNA and CDR2 YNFKEQ. The CDR3 totals 15 residues. This record comes from a study of cytomegalovirus exposure and HLA in healthy donors. Study-wide background: Early release data held tens of millions of unique TCRs from HLA-typed donors.

Study results and caveats: Excluded were some V segments that proved indistinguishable, including TRBV6-2 and TRBV6-3. Using the classifier, cytomegalovirus status was reportedly diagnosed with high specificity and sensitivity. It was reported in a later analysis that an Asian-associated ancestry cluster showed fewer N-insertions than the approximately 690-donor mean.

Sequencing used PBMCs. The clonotype originates from a man aged 35 to 55 in good health and CMV-seronegative. This chain joins TRBV4-2 and TRBJ1-1, with D unclear. DNA for the CDR3: TGTGCCAGCAGCCTAAGCCAAGGCGGTTGGACTGAAGCTTTCTTT. Its translation is CASSLSQGGWTEAFF.